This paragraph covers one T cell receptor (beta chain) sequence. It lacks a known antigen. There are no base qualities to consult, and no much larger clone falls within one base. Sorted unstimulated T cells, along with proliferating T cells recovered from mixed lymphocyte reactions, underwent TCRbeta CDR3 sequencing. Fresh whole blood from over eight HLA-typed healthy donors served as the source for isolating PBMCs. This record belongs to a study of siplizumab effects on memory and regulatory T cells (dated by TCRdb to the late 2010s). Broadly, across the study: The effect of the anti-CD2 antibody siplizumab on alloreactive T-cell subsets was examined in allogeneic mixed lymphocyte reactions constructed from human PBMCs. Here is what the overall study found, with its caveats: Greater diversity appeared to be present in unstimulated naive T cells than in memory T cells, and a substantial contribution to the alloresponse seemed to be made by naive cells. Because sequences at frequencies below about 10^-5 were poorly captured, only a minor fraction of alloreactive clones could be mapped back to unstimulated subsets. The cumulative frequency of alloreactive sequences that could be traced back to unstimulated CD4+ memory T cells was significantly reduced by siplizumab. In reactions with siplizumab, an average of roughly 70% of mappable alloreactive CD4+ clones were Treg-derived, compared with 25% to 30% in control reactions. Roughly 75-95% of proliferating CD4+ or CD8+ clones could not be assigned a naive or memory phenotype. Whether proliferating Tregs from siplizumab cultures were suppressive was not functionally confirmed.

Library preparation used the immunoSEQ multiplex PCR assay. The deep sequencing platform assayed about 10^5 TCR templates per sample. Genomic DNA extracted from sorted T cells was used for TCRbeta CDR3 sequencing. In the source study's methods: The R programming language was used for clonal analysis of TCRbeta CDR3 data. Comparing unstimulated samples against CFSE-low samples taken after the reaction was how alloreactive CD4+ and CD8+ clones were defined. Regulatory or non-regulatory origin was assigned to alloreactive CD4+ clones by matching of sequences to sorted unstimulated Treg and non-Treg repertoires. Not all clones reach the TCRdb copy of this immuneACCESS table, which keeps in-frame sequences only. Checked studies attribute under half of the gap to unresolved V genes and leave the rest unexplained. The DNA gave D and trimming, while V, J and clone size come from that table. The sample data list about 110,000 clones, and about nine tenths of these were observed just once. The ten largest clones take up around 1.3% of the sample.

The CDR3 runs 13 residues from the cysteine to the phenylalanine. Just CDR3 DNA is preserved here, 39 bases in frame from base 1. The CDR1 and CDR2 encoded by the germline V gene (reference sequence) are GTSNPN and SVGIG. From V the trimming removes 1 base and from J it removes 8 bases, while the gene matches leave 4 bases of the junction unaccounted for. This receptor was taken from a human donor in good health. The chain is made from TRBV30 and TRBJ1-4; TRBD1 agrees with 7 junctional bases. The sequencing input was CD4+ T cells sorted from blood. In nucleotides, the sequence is TGTGCCTGGAGTGAGGGGGCGGAAGAAAAACTGTTTTTT. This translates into CAWSEGAEEKLFF.